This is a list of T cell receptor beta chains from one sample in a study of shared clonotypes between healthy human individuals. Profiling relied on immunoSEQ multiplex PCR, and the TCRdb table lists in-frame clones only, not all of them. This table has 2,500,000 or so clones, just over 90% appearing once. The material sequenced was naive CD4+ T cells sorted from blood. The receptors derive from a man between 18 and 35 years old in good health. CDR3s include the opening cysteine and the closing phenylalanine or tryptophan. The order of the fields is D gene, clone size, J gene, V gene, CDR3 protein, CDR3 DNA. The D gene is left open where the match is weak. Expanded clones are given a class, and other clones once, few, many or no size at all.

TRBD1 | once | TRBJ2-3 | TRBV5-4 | CASTRTGERGDTQYF | TGTGCCAGCACTAGGACAGGGGAGAGGGGAGATACGCAGTATTTT
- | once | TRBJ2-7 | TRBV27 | CASSLYKGLIYEQYF | TGTGCCAGCAGTTTATACAAGGGCTTGATCTACGAGCAGTACTTC
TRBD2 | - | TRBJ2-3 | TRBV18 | CASSPSSGGAPDTQYF | TGTGCCAGCTCACCAAGCAGCGGGGGGGCCCCAGATACGCAGTATTTT
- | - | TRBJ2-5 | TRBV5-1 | CASSAQNEETQYF | TGCGCCAGCAGCGCACAGAACGAAGAGACCCAGTACTTC
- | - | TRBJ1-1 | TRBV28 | CASSAVGWAGTEAFF | TGTGCCAGCAGTGCCGTGGGGTGGGCGGGCACTGAAGCTTTCTTT
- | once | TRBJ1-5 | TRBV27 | CASSSFNQPQHF | TGTGCCAGCAGTTCCTTTAATCAGCCCCAGCATTTT
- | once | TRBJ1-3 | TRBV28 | CASSFQGIPGNTIYF | TGTGCCAGCAGCTTCCAGGGGATCCCTGGAAACACCATATATTTT
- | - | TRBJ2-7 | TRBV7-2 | CASSLEGTRYLEQYF | TGTGCCAGCAGCTTAGAGGGGACACGGTATCTGGAGCAGTACTTC
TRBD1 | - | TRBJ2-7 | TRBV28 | CASSPPSRGYGQYF | TGTGCCAGCAGTCCCCCCAGCAGGGGGTACGGGCAGTACTTC
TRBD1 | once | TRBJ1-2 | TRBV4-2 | CASSQAAGQSNYGYTF | TGTGCCAGCAGCCAAGCGGCGGGACAGAGTAACTATGGCTACACCTTC
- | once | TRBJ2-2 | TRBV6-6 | CASIPQGTGELFF | TGTGCCAGCATCCCGCAGGGGACCGGGGAGCTGTTTTTT
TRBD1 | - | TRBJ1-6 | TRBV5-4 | CASSLGGRGRGNSPLHF | TGTGCCAGCAGCTTGGGTGGCAGGGGGCGTGGGAATTCACCCCTCCACTTT
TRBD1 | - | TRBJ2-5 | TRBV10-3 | CAISESTGKETQYF | TGTGCCATCAGTGAGTCGACAGGGAAAGAGACCCAGTACTTC
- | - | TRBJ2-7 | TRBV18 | CASSPRRGVYEQYF | TGTGCCAGCTCACCACGGAGGGGTGTCTACGAGCAGTACTTC
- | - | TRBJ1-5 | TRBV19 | CASSTPNSNQPQHF | TGTGCCAGTAGTACCCCAAATAGCAATCAGCCCCAGCATTTT
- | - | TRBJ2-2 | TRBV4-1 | CASSQVPSGGAAGELFF | TGCGCCAGCAGCCAAGTCCCGTCCGGAGGGGCGGCCGGGGAGCTGTTTTTT
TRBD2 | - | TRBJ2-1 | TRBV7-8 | CASSLGGGNYNEQFF | TGTGCCAGCAGCTTAGGCGGGGGGAATTACAATGAGCAGTTCTTC
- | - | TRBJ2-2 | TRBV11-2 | CASSWGRGGRDTGELFF | TGTGCCAGCAGCTGGGGAAGAGGAGGGCGGGACACCGGGGAGCTGTTTTTT
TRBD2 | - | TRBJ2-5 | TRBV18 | CASSLGTSGRQTQYF | TGTGCCAGCTCGCTGGGTACTAGCGGGAGACAGACCCAGTACTTC
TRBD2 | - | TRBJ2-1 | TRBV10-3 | CAISGTSGVPANEQFF | TGTGCCATCAGTGGGACTAGCGGGGTCCCCGCCAATGAGCAGTTCTTC
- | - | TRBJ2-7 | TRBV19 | CASSNSYEQYF | TGTGCCAGTAGCAATAGCTACGAGCAGTACTTC
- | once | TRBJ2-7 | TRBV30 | CAWGRSYEQYF | TGTGCCTGGGGGAGGTCCTACGAGCAGTACTTC
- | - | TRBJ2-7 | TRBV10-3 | CAIREGVQTYEQYF | TGTGCCATCAGAGAGGGTGTACAGACCTACGAGCAGTACTTC
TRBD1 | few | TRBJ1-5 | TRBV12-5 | CASRQGSNQPQHF | TGTGCTAGTAGACAGGGCAGCAATCAGCCCCAGCATTTT
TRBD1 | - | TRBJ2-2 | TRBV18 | CASSELQGARTGELFF | TGTGCCAGCTCTGAGTTACAGGGGGCGCGCACCGGGGAGCTGTTTTTT
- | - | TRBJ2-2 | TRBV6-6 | CASSLAQGTGELFF | TGTGCCAGCAGTTTGGCACAGGGCACCGGGGAGCTGTTTTTT
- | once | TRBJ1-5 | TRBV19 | CASSIEGGFNQPQHF | TGTGCCAGTAGTATAGAGGGGGGGTTTAATCAGCCCCAGCATTTT
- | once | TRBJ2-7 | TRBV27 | CASSLDGGGSYEQYF | TGTGCCAGCAGTTTAGACGGAGGGGGCTCCTACGAGCAGTACTTC
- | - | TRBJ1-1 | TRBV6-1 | CASSARGPQNTEAFF | TGTGCCAGCAGTGCTCGAGGACCCCAGAACACTGAAGCTTTCTTT
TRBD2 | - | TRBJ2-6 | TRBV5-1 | CASSRSSGGGSLSGANVLTF | TGCGCCAGCAGCCGGAGTAGCGGGGGAGGATCCTTGTCTGGGGCCAACGTCCTGACTTTC
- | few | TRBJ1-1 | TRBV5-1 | CASSSDTNTEAFF | TGCGCCAGCAGCTCCGACACGAACACTGAAGCTTTCTTT
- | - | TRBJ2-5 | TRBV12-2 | CASRSTPTEGLDKETQYF | TGTGCAAGTCGCTCCACCCCGACCGAAGGACTAGATAAAGAGACCCAGTACTTC
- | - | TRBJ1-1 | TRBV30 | CAWNHNRAAEAFF | TGTGCCTGGAACCACAACAGGGCTGCTGAAGCTTTCTTT
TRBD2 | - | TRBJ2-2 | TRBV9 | CASSVSGGNTGELFF | TGTGCCAGCAGCGTAAGCGGGGGAAACACCGGGGAGCTGTTTTTT